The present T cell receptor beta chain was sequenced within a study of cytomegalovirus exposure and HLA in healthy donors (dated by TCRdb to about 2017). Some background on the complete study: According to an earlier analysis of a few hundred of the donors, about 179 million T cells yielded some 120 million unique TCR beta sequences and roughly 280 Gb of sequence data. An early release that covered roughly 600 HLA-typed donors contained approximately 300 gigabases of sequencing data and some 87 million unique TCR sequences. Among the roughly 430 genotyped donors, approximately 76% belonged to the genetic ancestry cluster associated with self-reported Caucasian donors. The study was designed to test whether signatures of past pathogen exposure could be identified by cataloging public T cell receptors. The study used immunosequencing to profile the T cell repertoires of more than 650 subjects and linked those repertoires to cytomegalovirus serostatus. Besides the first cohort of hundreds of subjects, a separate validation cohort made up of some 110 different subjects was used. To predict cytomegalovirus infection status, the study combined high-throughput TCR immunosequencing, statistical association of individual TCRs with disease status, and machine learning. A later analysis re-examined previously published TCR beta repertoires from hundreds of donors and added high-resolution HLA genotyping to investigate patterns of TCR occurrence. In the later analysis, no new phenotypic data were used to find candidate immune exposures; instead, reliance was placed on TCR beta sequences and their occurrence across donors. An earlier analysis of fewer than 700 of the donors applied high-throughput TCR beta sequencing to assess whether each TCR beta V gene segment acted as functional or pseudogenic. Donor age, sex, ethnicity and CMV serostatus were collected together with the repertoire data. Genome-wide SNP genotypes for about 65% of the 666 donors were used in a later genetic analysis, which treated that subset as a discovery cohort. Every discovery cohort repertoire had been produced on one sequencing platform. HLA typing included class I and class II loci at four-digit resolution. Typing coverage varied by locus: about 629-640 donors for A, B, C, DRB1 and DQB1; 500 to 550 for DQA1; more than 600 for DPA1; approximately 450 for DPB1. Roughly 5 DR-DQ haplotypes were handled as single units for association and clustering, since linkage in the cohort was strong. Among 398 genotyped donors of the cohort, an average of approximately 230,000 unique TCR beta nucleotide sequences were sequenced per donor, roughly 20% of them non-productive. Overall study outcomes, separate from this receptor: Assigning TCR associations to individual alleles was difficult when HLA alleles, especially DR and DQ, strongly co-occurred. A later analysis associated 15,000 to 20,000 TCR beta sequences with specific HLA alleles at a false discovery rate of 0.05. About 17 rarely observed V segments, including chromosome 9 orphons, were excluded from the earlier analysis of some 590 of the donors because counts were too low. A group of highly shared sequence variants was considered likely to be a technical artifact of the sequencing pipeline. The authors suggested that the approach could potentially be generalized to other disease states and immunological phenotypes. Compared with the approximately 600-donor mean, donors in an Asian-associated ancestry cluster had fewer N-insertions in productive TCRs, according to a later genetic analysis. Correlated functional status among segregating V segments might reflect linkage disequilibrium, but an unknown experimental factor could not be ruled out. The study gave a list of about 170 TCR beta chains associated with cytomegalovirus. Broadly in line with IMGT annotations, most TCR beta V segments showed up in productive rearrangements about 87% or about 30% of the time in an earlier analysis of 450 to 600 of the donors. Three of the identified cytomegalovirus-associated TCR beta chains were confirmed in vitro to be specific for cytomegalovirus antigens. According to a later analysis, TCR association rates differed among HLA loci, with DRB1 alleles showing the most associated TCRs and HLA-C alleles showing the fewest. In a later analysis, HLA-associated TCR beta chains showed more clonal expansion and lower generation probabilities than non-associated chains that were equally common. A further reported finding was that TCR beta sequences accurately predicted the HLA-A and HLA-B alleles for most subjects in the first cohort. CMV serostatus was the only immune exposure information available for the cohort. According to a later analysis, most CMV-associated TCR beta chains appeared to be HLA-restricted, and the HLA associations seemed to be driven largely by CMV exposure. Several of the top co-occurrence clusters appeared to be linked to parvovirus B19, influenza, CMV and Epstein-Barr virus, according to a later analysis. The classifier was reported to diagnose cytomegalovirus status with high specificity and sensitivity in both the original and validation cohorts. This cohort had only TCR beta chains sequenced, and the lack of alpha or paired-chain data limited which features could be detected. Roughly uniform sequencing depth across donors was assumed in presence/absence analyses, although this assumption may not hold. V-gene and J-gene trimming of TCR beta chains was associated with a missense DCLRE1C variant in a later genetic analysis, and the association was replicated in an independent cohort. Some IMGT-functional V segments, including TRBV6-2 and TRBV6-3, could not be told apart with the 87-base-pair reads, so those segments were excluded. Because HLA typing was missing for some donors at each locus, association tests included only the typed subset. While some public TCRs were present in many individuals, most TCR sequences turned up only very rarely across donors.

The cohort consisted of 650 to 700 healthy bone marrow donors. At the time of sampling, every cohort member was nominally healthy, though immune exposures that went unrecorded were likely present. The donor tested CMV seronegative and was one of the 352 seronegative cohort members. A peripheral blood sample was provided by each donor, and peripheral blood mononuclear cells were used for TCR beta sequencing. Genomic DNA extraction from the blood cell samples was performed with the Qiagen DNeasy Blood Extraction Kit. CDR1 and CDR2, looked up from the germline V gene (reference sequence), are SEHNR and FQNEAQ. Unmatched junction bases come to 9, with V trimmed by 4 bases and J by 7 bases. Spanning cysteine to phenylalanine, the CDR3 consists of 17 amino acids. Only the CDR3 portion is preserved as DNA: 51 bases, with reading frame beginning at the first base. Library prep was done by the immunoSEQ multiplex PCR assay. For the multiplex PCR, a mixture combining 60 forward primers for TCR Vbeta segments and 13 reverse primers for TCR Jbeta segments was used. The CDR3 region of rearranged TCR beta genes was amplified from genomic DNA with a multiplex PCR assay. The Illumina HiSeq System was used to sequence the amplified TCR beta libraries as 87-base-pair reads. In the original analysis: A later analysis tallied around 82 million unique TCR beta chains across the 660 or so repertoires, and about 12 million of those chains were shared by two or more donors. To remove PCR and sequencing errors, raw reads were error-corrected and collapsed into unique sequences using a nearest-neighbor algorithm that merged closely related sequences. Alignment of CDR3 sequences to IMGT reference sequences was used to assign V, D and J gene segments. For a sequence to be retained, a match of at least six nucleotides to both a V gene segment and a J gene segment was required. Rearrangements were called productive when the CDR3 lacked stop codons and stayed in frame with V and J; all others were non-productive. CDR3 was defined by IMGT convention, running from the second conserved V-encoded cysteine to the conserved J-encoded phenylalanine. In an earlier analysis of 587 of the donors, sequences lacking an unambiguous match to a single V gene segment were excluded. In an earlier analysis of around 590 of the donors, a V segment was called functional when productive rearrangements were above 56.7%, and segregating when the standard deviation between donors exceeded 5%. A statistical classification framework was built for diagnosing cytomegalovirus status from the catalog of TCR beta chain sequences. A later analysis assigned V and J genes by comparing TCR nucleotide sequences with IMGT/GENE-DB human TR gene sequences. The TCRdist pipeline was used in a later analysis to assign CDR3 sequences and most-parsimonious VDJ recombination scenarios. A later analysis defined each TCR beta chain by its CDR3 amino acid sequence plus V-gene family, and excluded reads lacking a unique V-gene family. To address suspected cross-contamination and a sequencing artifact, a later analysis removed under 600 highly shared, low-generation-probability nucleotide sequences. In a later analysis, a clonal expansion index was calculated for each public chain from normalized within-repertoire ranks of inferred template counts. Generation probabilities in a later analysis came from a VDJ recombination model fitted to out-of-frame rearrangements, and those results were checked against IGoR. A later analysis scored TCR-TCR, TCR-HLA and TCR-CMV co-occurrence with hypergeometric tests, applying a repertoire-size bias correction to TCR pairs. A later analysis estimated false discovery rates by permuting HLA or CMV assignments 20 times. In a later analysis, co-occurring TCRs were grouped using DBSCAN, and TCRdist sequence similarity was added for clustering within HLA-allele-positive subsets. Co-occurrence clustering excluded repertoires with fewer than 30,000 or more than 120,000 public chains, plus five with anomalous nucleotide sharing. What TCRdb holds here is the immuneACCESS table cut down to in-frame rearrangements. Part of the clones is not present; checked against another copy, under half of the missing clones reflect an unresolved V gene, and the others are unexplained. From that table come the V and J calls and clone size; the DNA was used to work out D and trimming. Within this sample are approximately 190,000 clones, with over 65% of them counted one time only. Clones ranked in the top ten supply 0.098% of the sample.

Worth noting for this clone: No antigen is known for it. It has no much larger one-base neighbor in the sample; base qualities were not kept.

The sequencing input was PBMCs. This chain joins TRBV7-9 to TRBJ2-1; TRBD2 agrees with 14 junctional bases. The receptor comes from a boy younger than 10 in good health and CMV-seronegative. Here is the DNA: TGTGCCAGCAGCTCCCCCCAGAGGACTAGCGGGGGGAATGAGCAGTTCTTC. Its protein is CASSSPQRTSGGNEQFF.